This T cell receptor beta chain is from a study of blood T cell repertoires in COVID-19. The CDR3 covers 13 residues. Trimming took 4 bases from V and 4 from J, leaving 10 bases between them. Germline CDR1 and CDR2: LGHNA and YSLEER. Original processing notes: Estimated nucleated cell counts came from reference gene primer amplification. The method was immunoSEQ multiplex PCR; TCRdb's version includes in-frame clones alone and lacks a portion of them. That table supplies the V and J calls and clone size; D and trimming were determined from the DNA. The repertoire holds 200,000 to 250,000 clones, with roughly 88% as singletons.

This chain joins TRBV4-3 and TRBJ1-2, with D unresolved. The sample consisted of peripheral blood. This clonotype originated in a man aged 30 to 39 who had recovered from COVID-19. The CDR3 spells CASSRGRFYGYTF. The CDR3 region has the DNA TGCGCCAGCAGCCGAGGTCGATTCTATGGCTACACCTTC.